These T cell receptor beta chains were read from a single sample in a study of blood T cell repertoires in COVID-19. Clones were sequenced by immunoSEQ multiplex PCR, and TCRdb holds only the in-frame ones, with some missing. Of 350,000 or so clones listed, approximately 89% are singletons. The sample comprised peripheral blood. The receptors stem from a woman in her sixties with COVID-19, enrolled during active disease. CDR3s include the opening cysteine and the closing phenylalanine or tryptophan. The order of the fields is V gene, J gene, D gene, clone size, CDR3 length, CDR3 protein, CDR3 DNA. The D gene is left open where the match is weak. Not all rows give a size; the values are once, few, many and, for expanded clones, a class.

TRBV11-2	TRBJ2-3	TRBD2	NA	16	CASSSGLAGIIDTQYF	TGTGCCAGCAGCTCGGGACTAGCGGGGATCATAGATACGCAGTATTTT
TRBV18	TRBJ2-3	TRBD2	few	16	CASSPPLRGDTDTQYF	TGTGCCAGCTCACCTCCCTTACGGGGGGACACAGATACGCAGTATTTT
TRBV28	TRBJ2-3	NA	NA	15	CASSLSGKPTDTQYF	TGTGCCAGCAGTTTATCCGGGAAACCCACAGATACGCAGTATTTT
TRBV2	TRBJ2-1	NA	NA	15	CASRRGSLNYNEQFF	TGTGCCAGCAGGCGGGGTTCCTTAAATTACAATGAGCAGTTCTTC
TRBV7-2	TRBJ1-1	NA	once	14	CASSRDSINTEAFF	TGTGCCAGCAGCCGGGACTCCATCAACACTGAAGCTTTCTTT
TRBV11-2	TRBJ1-2	TRBD1	NA	13	CASSPDRADGYTF	TGTGCCAGCAGCCCGGACAGGGCGGATGGCTACACCTTC
TRBV5-1	TRBJ2-2	NA	NA	14	CASSLSQGTGELFF	TGCGCCAGCAGCCTCTCTCAGGGCACCGGGGAGCTGTTTTTT
TRBV7-3	TRBJ2-3	TRBD2	NA	19	CASSLTAASSGGRTDTQYF	TGTGCCAGCAGCTTAACGGCTGCATCTAGCGGGGGGAGGACAGATACGCAGTATTTT
TRBV19	TRBJ2-5	NA	NA	15	CASSRAGLFQETQYF	TGTGCCAGTAGTCGGGCAGGGCTCTTCCAAGAGACCCAGTACTTC
TRBV28	TRBJ1-2	NA	few	11	CASSLSGGYTF	TGTGCCAGCAGTTTATCGGGGGGCTACACCTTC
TRBV6-6	TRBJ2-7	NA	NA	14	CASSRTDISYEQYF	TGTGCCAGCAGCCGAACGGACATTTCCTACGAGCAGTACTTC
TRBV18	TRBJ2-3	TRBD2	NA	15	CASSPTSGGDDTQYF	TGTGCCAGCTCACCGACTAGCGGGGGTGATGATACGCAGTATTTT
TRBV15	TRBJ1-6	TRBD1	once	16	CATSRDTFDRGSPLHF	TGTGCCACCAGCAGAGATACGTTCGACAGGGGGTCACCCCTCCACTTT
TRBV11-3	TRBJ2-1	NA	NA	14	CASSLDGLGHEQFF	TGTGCCAGCAGCTTAGATGGTTTGGGCCATGAGCAGTTCTTC
TRBV9	TRBJ2-2	TRBD2	NA	16	CASSFSGGVNTGELFF	TGTGCCAGCAGCTTTAGCGGGGGGGTTAACACCGGGGAGCTGTTTTTT
TRBV28	TRBJ1-1	TRBD1	NA	17	CASRLTSNRGTNTEAFF	TGTGCCAGCAGACTTACTTCGAACAGGGGAACCAACACTGAAGCTTTCTTT
TRBV6-5	TRBJ2-5	TRBD2	NA	15	CASSRSGGPKETQYF	TGTGCCAGCAGCCGAAGCGGGGGGCCCAAAGAGACCCAGTACTTC
TRBV7-8	TRBJ1-1	TRBD1	NA	15	CASSLRRDRGLGAFF	TGTGCCAGCAGCTTAAGACGGGACAGGGGCCTTGGAGCTTTCTTT
TRBV3-1/TRBV3-2	TRBJ1-4	NA	NA	16	CASSQARRYANEKLFF	TGTGCCAGCAGTCAAGCTCGGAGGTACGCTAATGAAAAACTGTTTTTT
TRBV4-1	TRBJ1-4	TRBD1	NA	18	CASSKTLRGQSTNEKLFF	TGCGCCAGCAGCAAGACCCTCCGGGGACAGTCGACTAATGAAAAACTGTTTTTT
TRBV5-1	TRBJ2-2	TRBD2	few	14	CASGGGSNTGELFF	TGCGCCAGCGGCGGGGGTTCGAACACCGGGGAGCTGTTTTTT
TRBV23-1	TRBJ1-2	NA	NA	19	CASSHLPTAINLTDYGYTF	TGCGCCAGCAGTCACTTACCGACAGCGATAAACTTAACCGACTATGGCTACACCTTC
TRBV14	TRBJ1-2	TRBD1	NA	18	CASSQAGGYRGLARGYTF	TGTGCCAGCAGCCAAGCCGGAGGATACAGGGGGCTGGCTCGTGGCTACACCTTC
TRBV15	TRBJ1-5	NA	NA	13	CATSRQSNQPQHF	TGTGCCACCAGCAGGCAGAGCAATCAGCCCCAGCATTTT
TRBV11-3	TRBJ2-1	NA	few	14	CASSSPSAGAEQFF	TGTGCCAGCAGCTCCCCTAGCGCCGGGGCCGAGCAGTTCTTC
TRBV27	TRBJ1-2	NA	NA	15	CASTTKQGNNYGYTF	TGTGCCAGCACCACAAAACAGGGAAATAACTATGGCTACACCTTC
TRBV6-5	TRBJ2-7	TRBD1	NA	15	CASMPSTGVPDEQYF	TGTGCCAGCATGCCTAGTACAGGGGTCCCCGACGAGCAGTACTTC
TRBV9	TRBJ2-7	TRBD2	NA	15	CASSIGTSGVYEQYF	TGTGCCAGCAGCATCGGGACTAGCGGGGTGTACGAGCAGTACTTC
TRBV14	TRBJ1-2	NA	NA	12	CASSQAGYGYTF	TGTGCCAGCAGCCAAGCGGGCTATGGCTACACCTTC
TRBV4-1	TRBJ2-1	TRBD2	NA	16	CASSQDTTSGGNEQFF	TGCGCCAGCAGCCAAGATACGACTAGCGGAGGGAATGAGCAGTTCTTC
TRBV6-5	TRBJ1-2	NA	NA	14	CASSYSQGGTGYTF	TGTGCCAGCAGTTATTCTCAGGGAGGAACTGGCTACACCTTC
TRBV4-1	TRBJ1-1	NA	NA	15	CASSQSPGVGTEAFF	TGCGCCAGCAGCCAATCGCCCGGGGTCGGCACTGAAGCTTTCTTT
TRBV7-3	TRBJ2-1	TRBD2	NA	15	CASSSQRGVYNEQFF	TGTGCCAGCAGCAGCCAGCGGGGGGTCTACAATGAGCAGTTCTTC
TRBV30	TRBJ1-2	TRBD1	NA	14	CAWSAGTGGGGYTF	TGTGCCTGGAGTGCAGGGACAGGAGGAGGCGGCTACACCTTC
TRBV4-1	TRBJ2-2	TRBD2	NA	14	CASRAGSNTGELFF	TGCGCCAGCAGAGCGGGGTCGAACACCGGGGAGCTGTTTTTT
TRBV4-2	TRBJ2-7	TRBD2	NA	16	CASSQEGSLAVYEQYF	TGTGCCAGCAGCCAAGAGGGATCCCTAGCGGTTTACGAGCAGTACTTC
TRBV19	TRBJ1-1	NA	NA	12	CAIKQGLGEAFF	TGTGCCATTAAACAGGGCCTGGGGGAAGCTTTCTTT
TRBV19	TRBJ1-6	NA	NA	13	CASSTSGNSPLHF	TGTGCCAGTAGTACCTCAGGGAATTCACCCCTCCACTTT
TRBV6-5	TRBJ2-5	TRBD1	NA	15	CASSYWSQGQETQYF	TGTGCCAGCAGTTACTGGTCACAGGGGCAAGAGACCCAGTACTTC
TRBV6-5	TRBJ1-1	TRBD1	NA	13	CAITQGARTEAFF	TGTGCCATAACACAGGGGGCGAGAACTGAAGCTTTCTTT
TRBV3-1/TRBV3-2	TRBJ2-3	NA	NA	12	CASSQDPRTPRF	TGTGCCAGCAGCCAAGACCCCCGCACTCCACGATTT
TRBV12-3/TRBV12-4	TRBJ2-5	NA	NA	13	CASRSGVEETQYF	TGTGCCAGCAGGTCGGGAGTCGAGGAGACCCAGTACTTC
TRBV3-1/TRBV3-2	TRBJ1-2	NA	once	15	CASSQALRGYYGYTF	TGTGCCAGCAGCCAGGCCCTTCGGGGGTACTATGGCTACACCTTC
TRBV30	TRBJ2-5	NA	NA	11	CAWSSQETQYF	TGTGCCTGGAGTTCGCAAGAGACCCAGTACTTC
TRBV19	TRBJ1-5	NA	NA	13	CASSMVANQPQHF	TGTGCCAGTAGTATGGTGGCCAATCAGCCCCAGCATTTT
TRBV29-1	TRBJ2-1	TRBD2	NA	16	CSVKRGGPGSYNEQFF	TGCAGCGTTAAGCGGGGGGGCCCGGGCTCCTACAATGAGCAGTTCTTC
TRBV27	TRBJ1-6	TRBD1	NA	17	CASSLSEGAVYNSPLHF	TGTGCCAGCAGTTTATCAGAGGGGGCGGTCTATAATTCACCCCTCCACTTT
TRBV20-1	TRBJ1-1	NA	few	11	CSATQGGEAFF	TGCAGTGCTACTCAGGGTGGGGAAGCTTTCTTT
TRBV2	TRBJ1-6	NA	NA	11	CASSNSPGLHF	TGTGCCAGCAGCAATTCTCCAGGTCTCCACTTT
TRBV3-1/TRBV3-2	TRBJ1-5	NA	NA	15	CASSQGRGGGQPQHF	TGTGCCAGCAGCCAAGGACGGGGAGGGGGTCAGCCCCAGCATTTT
TRBV19	TRBJ1-1	TRBD1	NA	15	CASVETGEMNTEAFF	TGTGCCAGTGTGGAGACAGGGGAGATGAACACTGAAGCTTTCTTT
TRBV10-1	TRBJ2-5	TRBD1	NA	13	CASMEDRVKTQYF	TGCGCCAGCATGGAAGACAGGGTAAAGACCCAGTACTTC
TRBV5-6	TRBJ2-3	NA	NA	15	CASSWRGGSTDTQYF	TGTGCCAGCAGTTGGCGAGGAGGGAGCACAGATACGCAGTATTTT